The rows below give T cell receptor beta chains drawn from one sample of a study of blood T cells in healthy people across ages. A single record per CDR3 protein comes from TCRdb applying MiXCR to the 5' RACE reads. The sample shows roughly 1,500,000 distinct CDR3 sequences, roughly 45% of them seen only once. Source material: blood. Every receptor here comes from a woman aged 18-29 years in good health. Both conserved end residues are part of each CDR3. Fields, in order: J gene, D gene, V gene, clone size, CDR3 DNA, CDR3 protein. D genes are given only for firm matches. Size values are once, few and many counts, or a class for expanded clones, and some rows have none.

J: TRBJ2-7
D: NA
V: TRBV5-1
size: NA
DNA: TGCGCCAGCGCCCCTCGGGAAGGGCCCTACGAGCAGTACTTC
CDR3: CASAPREGPYEQYF

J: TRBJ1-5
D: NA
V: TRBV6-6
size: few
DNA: TGTGCCAGTTTAGTGGCGGGGTTCAATCAGCCCCAGCATTTT
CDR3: CASLVAGFNQPQHF

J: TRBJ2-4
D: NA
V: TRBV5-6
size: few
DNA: TGTGCCAGCAGCTTTCTAGCGTACCCAGCCAAAAACATTCAGTACTTC
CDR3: CASSFLAYPAKNIQYF

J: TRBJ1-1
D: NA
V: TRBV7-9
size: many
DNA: TGTGCCAGCAGCTTGCTACAGGGTTACGCTTTCTTT
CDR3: CASSLLQGYAFF

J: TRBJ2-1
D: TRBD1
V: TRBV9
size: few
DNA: TGTGCCAGCAGCGTCGGCAGGGGGCGCGAAAATGAGCAGTTCTTC
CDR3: CASSVGRGRENEQFF

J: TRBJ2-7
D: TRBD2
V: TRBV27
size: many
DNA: TGTGCCAGCAGTTTAAGCGGGGGGCCTTACGAGCAGTACTTC
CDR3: CASSLSGGPYEQYF

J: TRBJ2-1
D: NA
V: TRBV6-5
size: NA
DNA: TGTGCCAGCAGTTCCGGGTCCCTGATGGCCTACAAGGAGCAGTTCTTC
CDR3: CASSSGSLMAYKEQFF

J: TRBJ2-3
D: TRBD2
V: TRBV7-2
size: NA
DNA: TGTGCCAGCAGCTTAGTTCGAGCGGGGACTAGCAGCACAGATACGCAGTATTTT
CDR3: CASSLVRAGTSSTDTQYF

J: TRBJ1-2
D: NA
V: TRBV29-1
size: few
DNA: TGCAGCGTCCGCGAGCAGGGGGGCTACACCTTC
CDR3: CSVREQGGYTF

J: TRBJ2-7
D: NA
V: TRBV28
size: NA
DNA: TGTGCCAGCAGTTTCACCGCGGCCAGACTTATCTACGAGCAGTACTTC
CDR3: CASSFTAARLIYEQYF

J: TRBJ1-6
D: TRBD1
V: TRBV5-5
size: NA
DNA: TGTGCCAGCAGCCCTGGACAGGCCCTTAATTCACCCCTCCACTTT
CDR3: CASSPGQALNSPLHF

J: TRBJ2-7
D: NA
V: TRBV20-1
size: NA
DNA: TGCAGTGCCGACGGGAGAAGCTCCTACAATGAGCAGTACTTC
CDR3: CSADGRSSYNEQYF

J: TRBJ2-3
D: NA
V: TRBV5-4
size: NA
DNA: TGTGCCAGCAGCTTGTCTTTCTTCGGAGGGAGCACAGATACGCAGTATTTT
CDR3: CASSLSFFGGSTDTQYF

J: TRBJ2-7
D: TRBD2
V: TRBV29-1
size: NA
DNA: TGCAGCGCGGGGGGAATCGCTTACGAGCAGTACTTC
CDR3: CSAGGIAYEQYF

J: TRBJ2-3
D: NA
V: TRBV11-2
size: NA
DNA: TGTGCCAGCAGCTTAGAAGGGTCGGCCCCCGGGACAGATACGCAGTATTTT
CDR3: CASSLEGSAPGTDTQYF

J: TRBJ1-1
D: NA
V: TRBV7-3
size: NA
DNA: TGTGCCAGCAGCCCGTCCGTCGGGGACACTGAAGCTTTCTTT
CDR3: CASSPSVGDTEAFF

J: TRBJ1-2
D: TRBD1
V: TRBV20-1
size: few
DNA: TGCAGTGCTTCGGGACAGTCTAACTATGGCTACACCTTC
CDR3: CSASGQSNYGYTF

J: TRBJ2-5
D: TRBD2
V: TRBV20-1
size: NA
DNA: TGCAGTGCTAGAGGTGGAGGGACTAGCGGTAGAGAGACCCAGTACTTC
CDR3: CSARGGGTSGRETQYF

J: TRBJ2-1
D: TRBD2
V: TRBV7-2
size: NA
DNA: TGTGCCAGCAGCTTAGCTAGCGGGGGGGGTTACAATGAGCAGTTCTTC
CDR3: CASSLASGGGYNEQFF

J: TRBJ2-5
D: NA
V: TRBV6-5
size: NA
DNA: TGTGCCAGCAGTTACTCGAAATATTCCCCCCTACAAGAGACCCAGTACTTC
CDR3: CASSYSKYSPLQETQYF

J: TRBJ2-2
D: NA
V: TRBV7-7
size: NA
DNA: TGTGCCAGCAGGGGTAGCGCGACCGGGGAGCTGTTTTTT
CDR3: CASRGSATGELFF

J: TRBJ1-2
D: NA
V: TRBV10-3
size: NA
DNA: TGTGCCAGCGGACGAGGGGATGGCTACACCTTC
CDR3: CASGRGDGYTF

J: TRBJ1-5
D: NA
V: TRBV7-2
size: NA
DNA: TGTGCCAGCAGCTTAGCGGTTAGGGGTCAGCCCCAGCATTTT
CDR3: CASSLAVRGQPQHF

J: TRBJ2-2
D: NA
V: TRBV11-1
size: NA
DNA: TGTGCCAGCAGCCCAGGGGTTGCGACCGGGGAGCTGTTTTTT
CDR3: CASSPGVATGELFF

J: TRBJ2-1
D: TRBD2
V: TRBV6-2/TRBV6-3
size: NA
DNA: TGTGCCAGCAGTTCCTTAGCGGGGGTCTCCTACAATGAGCAGTTCTTC
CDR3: CASSSLAGVSYNEQFF

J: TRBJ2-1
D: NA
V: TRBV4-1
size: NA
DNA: TGCGCCAGCAGCCAGGCCGCGCTGAAGCGTGGGGAGCAGTTCTTC
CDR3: CASSQAALKRGEQFF

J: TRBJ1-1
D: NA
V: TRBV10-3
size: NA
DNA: TGTGCCAACTCGGGACTGCCCGGTGGGGGCACTGAAGCTTTCTTT
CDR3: CANSGLPGGGTEAFF

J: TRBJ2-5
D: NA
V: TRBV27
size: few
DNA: TGTGCCAGCAGTGGGATCGGGGGGCGAATGGAGACCCAGTACTTC
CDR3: CASSGIGGRMETQYF

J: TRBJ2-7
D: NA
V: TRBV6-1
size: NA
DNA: TGTGCCAGCAGTGAAGAACGCCCTCCCTACGAGCAGTACTTC
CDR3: CASSEERPPYEQYF

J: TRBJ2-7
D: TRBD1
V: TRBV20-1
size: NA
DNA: TGCAGTGCGACGGGGGTCTGGACAGGGGGCTACGAGCAGTACTTC
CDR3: CSATGVWTGGYEQYF

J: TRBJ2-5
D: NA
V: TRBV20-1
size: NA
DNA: TGCAGTGCCCGAGATGCAGTTAGGGGGAACCAAGAGACCCAGTACTTC
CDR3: CSARDAVRGNQETQYF

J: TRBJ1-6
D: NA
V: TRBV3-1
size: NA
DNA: TGTGCCAGCAGCCAATCCGGGACAAATAATTCACCCCTCCACTTT
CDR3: CASSQSGTNNSPLHF

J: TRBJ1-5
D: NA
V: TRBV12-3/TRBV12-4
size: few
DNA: TGTGCCAGCAGTTTAGCGGCCTCGGGGAATCAGCCCCAGCATTTT
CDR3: CASSLAASGNQPQHF